These 16 T cell receptor beta chains were all obtained from the same sample, sequenced in a study of T cell changes during pregnancy in multiple sclerosis. Assay: immunoSEQ multiplex PCR; the TCRdb copy retains only in-frame clones and omits some. The sample lists roughly 100,000 clones, about 89% seen once, with roughly 1.6% in the top ten. The sequencing here drew on peripheral blood, taken before pregnancy. The receptors shown here come from a female donor with multiple sclerosis, enrolled in a pregnancy study.

The V call is TRBV5-4, the J call TRBJ2-7, with TRBD1 identical over 8 bases. CDR1 and CDR2 (germline): SGHNT, YYREEE (reference sequence). With V trimmed by 5 bases and J by 5 bases, 12 bases remained unmatched. There are 15 residues in the CDR3. The CDR3 reads CASRNKQGAPHEQYF. CDR3 bases: TGTGCCAGCAGAAATAAGCAGGGGGCGCCCCACGAGCAGTACTTC.

The chain combines TRBV9 with TRBJ2-3, with 12 positions matching TRBD2. Trimming removed 4 bases from V and 0 bases from J; junction bases left unmatched: 6. CDR1 and CDR2 (germline): SGDLS, YYNGEE. CDR3 length: 17 amino acids. The CDR3 sequence: CASSPPGLAGSTDTQYF. The DNA for the CDR3 is TGTGCCAGCAGCCCACCGGGACTAGCGGGTAGCACAGATACGCAGTATTTT. The full variable domain, completed using reference TRBV9 and TRBJ2-3, is DSGVTQTPKHLITATGQRVTLRCSPRSGDLSVYWYQQSLDQGLQFLIQYYNGEERAKGNILERFSAQQFPDLHSELNLSSLELGDSALYFCASSPPGLAGSTDTQYFGPGTRLTVL.

This clone has only one observation. The chain links TRBV18 to TRBJ2-7, with D possibly being TRBD1 (6 bases). The CDR3 consists of 15 residues. The germline gives CDR1 KGHSH, CDR2 LQKENI. Between the trimmed V and J ends, which lost 1 base and 5 bases, there was a span of 15 bases. This CDR3 reads CASSPRGQSTDEQYF. CDR3 nucleotide sequence: TGTGCCAGCTCACCACGTGGACAGTCGACGGACGAGCAGTACTTC.

This chain connects TRBV5-1 to TRBJ2-7; perhaps TRBD1 as D (5 bases). The CDR3 spans 14 residues. Deletions cut 2 bases from V and 3 bases from J, with 12 bases between. Germline CDR1 SGHRS, CDR2 YFSETQ. The CDR3 sequence: CASSLVVGDYEQYF. CDR3 coding DNA: TGCGCCAGCAGCTTAGTCGTAGGGGACTACGAGCAGTACTTC.

The gene calls are TRBV12-5 and TRBJ2-7; a possible D gene is TRBD1 (5 bases). Trimming cost V 0 bases and J 4 bases, with 22 bases left between them. The CDR3 spans 18 residues. Germline-derived CDR1 and CDR2 are LGHNT and FRNRAP. The CDR3 DNA sequence: TGTGCTAGTGGTTTGGTACTGGCCCAGGGCTTTGGTGTGTACGAGCAGTACTTC. Protein sequence: CASGLVLAQGFGVYEQYF.

The gene calls are TRBV27 and TRBJ2-1, with TRBD2 matching 9 bases. Germline loops: CDR1 MNHEY, CDR2 SMNVEV (reference sequence). Trimming at V came to 5 bases and at J to 9 bases, leaving 11 bases not matched to a gene. This CDR3 is built from 15 residues. CDR3 in amino acids: CASSLPGLANPEQFF. The CDR3 DNA is TGTGCCAGCAGTCTACCGGGACTAGCTAATCCTGAGCAGTTCTTC.

The CDR3 DNA is TGCGCCAGCAGCTTGGGAGAGGGGGCGAAAGGAAACACCATATATTTT. Its protein product is CASSLGEGAKGNTIYF. V and J are TRBV5-1 and TRBJ1-3, with 7 bases lining up with TRBD1. Germline V gene data show CDR1 as SGHRS and CDR2 as YFSETQ. This CDR3 has 16 amino acids. With 0 bases clipped from V and 4 bases from J, the junction kept 7 bases outside the gene matches.

The chain links TRBV4-3 to TRBJ2-3; 8 bases fit TRBD2. The CDR3 has 15 amino acids. CDR1 and CDR2 (germline): LGHNA, YSLEER. Trimming at V came to 1 base and at J to 5 bases, leaving 5 bases not matched to a gene. The CDR3 protein is CASSQGSRGGDTQYF. The DNA for the CDR3 is TGCGCCAGCAGCCAAGGGTCCCGGGGGGGAGATACGCAGTATTTT.

V gene TRBV7-2 combines with J gene TRBJ2-3; D is possibly TRBD1 (6 bases). Germline V gives CDR1 SGHTA, CDR2 FQGNSA. The CDR3 runs to 16 residues. V lost 1 base and J lost 0, with 11 bases in between. The CDR3 sequence: CASSLGRTASTDTQYF. The DNA of the CDR3 is TGTGCCAGCAGCTTAGGCCGGACAGCTAGCACAGATACGCAGTATTTT.

The J gene is TRBJ2-1, the V gene TRBV9; 7 positions match TRBD1. Germline CDR1 reads SGDLS; CDR2 reads YYNGEE. The CDR3 is made up of 15 amino acids. The junction had 7 bases not matched to a gene; V was cut back by 3 bases and J by 4 bases. The CDR3 loop is CASSALRDRYNEQFF. DNA for the CDR3: TGTGCCAGCAGCGCCCTTAGGGACAGATACAATGAGCAGTTCTTC.

J is TRBJ1-2 and V is TRBV6-5; D unclear. Per the germline V gene, CDR1 is MNHEY and CDR2 is SVGAGI. V dropped 5 bases and J dropped 7 bases, with 17 bases sitting between them. The CDR3 contains 14 residues. Here the CDR3 DNA reads TGTGCCAGCAGTCTGAGCGGTACGCTCCTTGGCTACACCTTC. This sequence encodes CASSLSGTLLGYTF.

The chain uses TRBV7-9 and TRBJ1-1, with D uncertain. Germline CDR1 and CDR2: SEHNR and FQNEAQ (reference sequence). This CDR3 spans 13 amino acids. Trimming cost V 2 bases and J 1 base, with 5 bases left between them. CDR3 loop: CASSLSWNTEAFF. CDR3 coding DNA: TGTGCCAGCAGCTTATCATGGAACACTGAAGCTTTCTTT.

The J gene is TRBJ2-2, the V gene TRBV7-9, with D maybe TRBD1 (5 bases). This CDR3 contains 16 residues. Trimming cost V 2 bases and J 2 bases, with 12 bases left between them. Germline CDR1 SEHNR, CDR2 FQNEAQ (reference sequence). The CDR3 protein is CASSLWQGANTGELFF. In nucleotides, the CDR3 is TGTGCCAGCAGCTTATGGCAGGGCGCCAACACCGGGGAGCTGTTTTTT.

The chain carries TRBV7-8 and TRBJ2-1; D remains ambiguous. The ends were cut back, 8 bases at V and 10 bases at J, with 9 bases in the middle. Germline CDR1 reads SGHVS; CDR2 reads FQNEAQ. CDR3 length: 10 amino acids. This CDR3 reads CASGTKEQFF. The CDR3 region has the DNA TGTGCCAGCGGTACAAAAGAGCAGTTCTTC.

Only one count was recorded for this clone. V gene TRBV4-1 combines with J gene TRBJ2-7; D gene ambiguous. Germline V gene data show CDR1 as MGHRA and CDR2 as YSYEKL. V was pared by 0 bases and J by 0 bases, with 9 bases between. The CDR3 extends over 15 amino acids. CDR3 nucleotides: TGCGCCAGCAGCCAAGATAGAACCTACTCCTACGAGCAGTACTTC. It specifies CASSQDRTYSYEQYF.

The rearrangement links TRBV30 to TRBJ1-4, with 7 bases matching TRBD1. The CDR3 is 15 amino acids. V gave up 1 base and J gave up 0 bases; unmatched junction bases: 2. Per the germline V gene, CDR1 is GTSNPN and CDR2 is SVGIG (reference sequence). For the CDR3, the DNA is TGTGCCTGGAGTGACGGGACAGCAACTAATGAAAAACTGTTTTTT. It specifies CAWSDGTATNEKLFF. Together with reference TRBV30 and TRBJ1-4, the CDR3 gives the full variable domain: SQTIHQWPATLVQPVGSPLSLECTVEGTSNPNLYWYRQAAGRGLQLLFYSVGIGQISSEVPQNLSASRPQDRQFILSSKKLLLSDSGFYLCAWSDGTATNEKLFFGSGTQLSVL.